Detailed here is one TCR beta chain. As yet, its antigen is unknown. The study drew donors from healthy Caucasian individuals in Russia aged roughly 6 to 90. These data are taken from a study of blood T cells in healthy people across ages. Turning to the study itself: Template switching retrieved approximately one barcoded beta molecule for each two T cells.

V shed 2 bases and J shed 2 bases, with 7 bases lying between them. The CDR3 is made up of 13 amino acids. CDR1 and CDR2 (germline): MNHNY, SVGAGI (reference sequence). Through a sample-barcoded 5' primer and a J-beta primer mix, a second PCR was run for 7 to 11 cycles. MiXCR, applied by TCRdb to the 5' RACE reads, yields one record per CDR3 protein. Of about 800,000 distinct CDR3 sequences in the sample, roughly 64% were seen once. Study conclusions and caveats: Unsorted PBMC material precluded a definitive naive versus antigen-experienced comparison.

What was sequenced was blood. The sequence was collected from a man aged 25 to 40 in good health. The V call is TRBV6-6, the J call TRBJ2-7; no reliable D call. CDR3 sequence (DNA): TGTGCCAGCAGTTACGACACAGCCTACGAGCAGTACTTC. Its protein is CASSYDTAYEQYF.